This T cell receptor beta chain is drawn from a study of T-cell reconstitution after alpha-beta-depleted transplantation in children. Findings of the study overall: Several hundred expanded graft clones reportedly were the source of alpha-beta T cells about two months after transplant.

The table lists this clonotype with a few counts. Its specificity is unknown. Germline-derived CDR1 and CDR2 are MNHEY and SVGAGI. The CDR3 length is 14 residues. V lost 3 bases to trimming and J lost 0 bases, with 8 bases between them. The TCRbeta library incorporated unique molecular identifiers. MiXCR was run by TCRdb on the PCR reads, yielding one entry per CDR3 protein. The sample carries just over 950,000 distinct CDR3 sequences, less than 30% recorded once. This chain connects TRBV6-5 to TRBJ1-2; no firm D call. This receptor was obtained from a boy younger than two who had a stem cell transplant for SCID, so the T cells may come from the graft donor. The sample here was PBMCs, mostly from graft donor cells, taken 360 days after TCRalphabeta/CD19-depleted stem cell transplant. CDR3 sequence (DNA): TGTGCCAGCAGTTATAACACTGCTAACTATGGCTACACCTTC. Translating gives CASSYNTANYGYTF.